The entry below describes one T cell receptor beta chain. The antigen remains unidentified. TCRdb's copy holds only in-frame clones and misses some; the assay was immunoSEQ multiplex PCR. This sample carries around 150,000 clones, approximately 81% of them seen once, and the ten largest clones take roughly 10%. This entry comes from a study of cytomegalovirus exposure and HLA in healthy donors. General study results and limits: Reports credit the classifier with highly specific, highly sensitive diagnosis of cytomegalovirus status.

This receptor was identified in a man aged 30-40 years in good health and CMV-seropositive. The sequenced sample consisted of PBMCs.

CDR3 bases: TGTGCCAGCGGATCCGCGGGGCAGGGGGCAGCTGGCTACACCTTC. Residues: CASGSAGQGAAGYTF. The J gene is TRBJ1-2, the V gene TRBV2; 8 positions agree with TRBD1. Germline V gene lookup returns CDR1 SNHLY and CDR2 FYNNEI. The trim removed 8 bases at V and 7 bases at J, leaving 15 bases unmatched. CDR3 size: 15 residues.